Following are 30 T cell receptor beta chains from one sample sequenced in a study of cytomegalovirus exposure and HLA in healthy donors. Vbeta (60) and Jbeta (13) primers were used in the PCR. Generated by immunoSEQ multiplex PCR, the TCRdb table keeps only in-frame clones and is missing some. The table shows 130,000 to 150,000 clones, with almost 80% occurring only once. Material: PBMCs. The receptors come from a woman aged 40-49 years in good health and CMV-seropositive.

The chain uses TRBV19 and TRBJ2-1, with 10 nucleotides matching TRBD2. The CDR3 length is 16 residues. CDR1 LNHDA and CDR2 SQIVND come from the germline V gene (reference sequence). Unmatched junction bases numbered 10, after V lost 1 base and J lost 10 bases. Here the CDR3 reads CASSIAGELAGLEQFF. CDR3 in DNA: TGTGCCAGTAGTATAGCCGGGGAACTAGCGGGGTTAGAGCAGTTCTTC.

The chain combines TRBV4-1 with TRBJ2-5, with 7 bases matching TRBD2. The CDR3 sequence is 15 residues long. CDR1 is MGHRA and CDR2 is YSYEKL in the germline V gene. V shed 1 base and J 1 base; nucleotides not matched to a gene: 3. The DNA for the CDR3 is TGCGCCAGCAGCCAAGGCGGGACTACCCAAGAGACCCAGTACTTC. This sequence encodes CASSQGGTTQETQYF.

The chain uses TRBV6-5 and TRBJ1-3, with 7 bases identical to TRBD1. Germline CDR1 is MNHEY and CDR2 is SVGAGI. The ends lost 4 bases at V and 0 bases at J; junction bases unmatched: 3. CDR3 length equals 15 residues. The CDR3 region is CASSSYRGSGNTIYF. CDR3 bases: TGTGCCAGCAGTTCATACAGGGGCTCTGGAAACACCATATATTTT.

The gene calls are TRBV5-1 and TRBJ2-5; possible D gene TRBD2, 6 bases. V lost 4 bases and J 0 bases, leaving 10 bases between the germline ends. The CDR3 covers 14 residues. In germline, CDR1 is SGHRS, CDR2 YFSETQ. CDR3 DNA: TGCGCCAGCAGCCGTCGGGGGAACCAAGAGACCCAGTACTTC. It yields the protein CASSRRGNQETQYF.

The chain employs TRBV11-2 and TRBJ2-1; 9 positions match TRBD2. With 4 bases clipped from V and 4 bases from J, the junction kept 5 bases outside the gene matches. CDR3 length: 15 residues. Germline CDR1 SGHAT, CDR2 FQNNGV. CDR3 sequence: CASSSVRGGYNEQFF. The CDR3 nucleotides are TGTGCCAGCAGCTCAGTGCGGGGGGGGTACAATGAGCAGTTCTTC.

The V gene is TRBV6-4, the J gene TRBJ2-6; 7 bases are shared with TRBD1. The CDR3 totals 17 residues. Germline trimming cut 5 bases from V and 0 bases from J; bases unmatched to any gene: 7. CDR1 is MRHNA and CDR2 is SNTAGT in the germline V gene. The CDR3 sequence is CASSPGTALSGANVLTF. CDR3 nucleotides: TGTGCCAGCAGTCCCGGGACAGCACTCTCTGGGGCCAACGTCCTGACTTTC.

This clone turned up a few times. The gene calls are TRBV5-4 and TRBJ2-5, with TRBD1 matching 11 bases. This CDR3 has 15 residues. J was trimmed by 4 bases and V by 4 bases; bases with no gene match: 6. Germline V CDR1 and CDR2: SGHNT, YYREEE (reference sequence). The chain's CDR3 is CASSPFGTGGETQYF. The CDR3 DNA sequence: TGTGCCAGCAGCCCCTTCGGGACAGGGGGAGAGACCCAGTACTTC.

The chain recombines TRBV15 with TRBJ2-1, with 12 bases aligning to TRBD2. The CDR3 spans 18 residues. The V gene end was trimmed by 0 bases and the J gene end by 6 bases; junction bases not matched to a gene: 9. From germline, CDR1 is LNHNV and CDR2 YYDKDF (reference sequence). This CDR3 reads CATSREATSGGSSNEQFF. As DNA, the CDR3 is TGTGCCACCAGCAGAGAAGCAACTAGCGGGGGGTCGTCCAATGAGCAGTTCTTC. The full variable domain, its missing parts supplied by reference TRBV15 and TRBJ2-1, is DAMVIQNPRYQVTQFGKPVTLSCSQTLNHNVMYWYQQKSSQAPKLLFHYYDKDFNNEADTPDNFQSRRPNTSFCFLDIRSPGLGDTAMYLCATSREATSGGSSNEQFFGPGTRLTVL.

This sequence joins TRBV6-1 and TRBJ2-3; 11 bases fit TRBD2. V lost 8 bases and J lost 5; bases outside the gene matches: 9. Germline-derived CDR1 and CDR2 are MNHNS and SASEGT. This CDR3 contains 15 residues. This CDR3 is CASENSGGVLDTQYF. The DNA for the CDR3 is TGTGCCAGCGAAAATAGCGGGGGGGTTTTAGATACGCAGTATTTT.

This clone was observed a few times. This chain joins TRBV10-2 and TRBJ1-5; possibly TRBD1 for D (6 bases). The germline gives CDR1 WSHSY, CDR2 SAAADI. The CDR3 covers 18 residues. V lost 0 bases, J lost 3 bases, and 18 bases lay in between. DNA for the CDR3: TGCGCCAGCAGTGAGTCGAAAGCAGGGGCGGGTGACAATCAGCCCCAGCATTTT. Encoded protein: CASSESKAGAGDNQPQHF.

This clone was counted a single time. V usage is TRBV18 and J usage is TRBJ1-5; D possibly corresponds to TRBD1 (6 bases). V lost 3 bases to trimming and J lost 3 bases, with 9 bases between them. Germline V gene sequence: CDR1 KGHSH, CDR2 LQKENI. The CDR3 is 14 amino acids. The DNA of the CDR3 is TGTGCCAGCTCACCCTCAGGGGACAATCAGCCCCAGCATTTT. It codes for CASSPSGDNQPQHF.

The chain is built from TRBV7-2 and TRBJ2-2; 8 bases agree with TRBD2. This CDR3 comprises 15 residues. Losses at the gene ends were 3 bases for V and 4 bases for J; bases not matched to a gene: 4. The germline V gene encodes CDR1 SGHTA and CDR2 FQGNSA. CDR3 protein: CASSLVGLATGELFF. The CDR3 coding sequence is TGTGCCAGCAGCTTGGTCGGACTAGCCACCGGGGAGCTGTTTTTT.

This chain connects TRBV13 to TRBJ1-5, with a weak D call TRBD1 (6 bases). This CDR3 comprises 14 residues. V was trimmed by 5 bases and J by 1 base, leaving 9 bases between them. Germline-derived CDR1 and CDR2 are PRHDT and FYEKMQ (reference sequence). The CDR3 sequence: CASSVTGSNQPQHF. The CDR3 DNA reads TGTGCCAGCAGCGTAACAGGGAGCAATCAGCCCCAGCATTTT.

This clone showed up just once. The chain is built from TRBV9 and TRBJ2-3, with 10 bases fitting TRBD2. With 4 bases clipped from V and 6 bases from J, the junction kept 14 bases outside the gene matches. CDR3 size: 17 residues. Germline V gene sequence: CDR1 SGDLS, CDR2 YYNGEE. The CDR3 DNA is TGTGCCAGCAGCATCTGGGGGACTAGCGCTCCGGAGGATACGCAGTATTTT. Protein sequence: CASSIWGTSAPEDTQYF. Full variable domain (missing parts from reference TRBV9 and TRBJ2-3): DSGVTQTPKHLITATGQRVTLRCSPRSGDLSVYWYQQSLDQGLQFLIQYYNGEERAKGNILERFSAQQFPDLHSELNLSSLELGDSALYFCASSIWGTSAPEDTQYFGPGTRLTVL.

The rearrangement joins TRBV7-3 to TRBJ2-2; a weak D match, TRBD2 (7 bases). The germline V gene encodes CDR1 SGHTA and CDR2 FQGTGA. V lost 5 bases and J lost 6, with 22 bases in between. CDR3 length: 17 residues. CDR3 DNA sequence: TGTGCCAGCAGCCCCCTGGGGACCTTAGGGGGGGCCGGGGAGCTGTTTTTT. Translated: CASSPLGTLGGAGELFF.

In its sample, this clone was seen a few times. The chain recombines TRBV6-1 with TRBJ1-1; D ambiguous. This CDR3 has 12 amino acids. CDR1 and CDR2 from the germline V gene are MNHNS and SASEGT. Trimming pared 8 bases from V and 7 bases from J, leaving 14 bases between. Here the CDR3 DNA reads TGTGCCAGCGAGGATGTACCATTTGAAGCTTTCTTT. Translated, it gives CASEDVPFEAFF.

The J gene is TRBJ2-2, the V gene TRBV13, with 7 bases fitting TRBD1. The germline gives CDR1 PRHDT, CDR2 FYEKMQ (reference sequence). The CDR3 totals 14 residues. The V segment lost 5 bases and the J segment 7 bases; nucleotides outside the gene matches: 7. The CDR3 sequence: CASSEGAHDGELFF. DNA for the CDR3: TGTGCCAGCAGCGAGGGGGCGCATGACGGGGAGCTGTTTTTT.

In nucleotides, the CDR3 is TGTGCCAGCGCGGGACAGCCTCGTGGCTACACCTTC. Its protein product is CASAGQPRGYTF. This chain joins TRBV18 and TRBJ1-2; TRBD1 matches at 7 bases. The CDR3 totals 12 residues. V gave up 8 bases and J gave up 7 bases; unmatched junction bases: 7. From germline, CDR1 is KGHSH and CDR2 LQKENI.

CDR3 DNA: TGTGCCAGTAGTTTCGACAGGTCCACTGAAGCTTTCTTT. Its protein product is CASSFDRSTEAFF. The chain has TRBV19 and TRBJ1-1, with D tentatively TRBD1 (6 bases). This CDR3 contains 13 residues. CDR1 and CDR2 from the germline V gene are LNHDA and SQIVND (reference sequence). V was pared by 5 bases and J by 4 bases, with 11 bases between.

The chain combines TRBV6-1 with TRBJ1-6; D is unresolved. The CDR3 is made up of 17 amino acids. Germline-derived CDR1 and CDR2 are MNHNS and SASEGT. V was cut by 1 base and J by 0 bases, with 10 bases left in between. This CDR3 reads CASSEGRAYSYNSPLHF. The CDR3 coding sequence is TGTGCCAGCAGTGAAGGGAGGGCGTACTCCTATAATTCACCCCTCCACTTT.

J is TRBJ1-2 and V is TRBV11-2; D unresolved. CDR3 length equals 14 residues. Trimming cost V 1 base and J 0 bases, with 6 bases left between them. Germline V CDR1 and CDR2: SGHAT, FQNNGV. The CDR3 region is CASSLGLANYGYTF. The CDR3 DNA reads as TGTGCCAGCAGCTTAGGGTTAGCTAACTATGGCTACACCTTC.

The V gene is TRBV5-1, the J gene TRBJ1-1; no reliable D call. Per the germline V gene, CDR1 is SGHRS and CDR2 is YFSETQ. The CDR3 has 15 residues. Trimming removed 1 base at V and 0 bases at J, with 10 bases between. For the CDR3, the DNA is TGCGCCAGCAGCTTGAGAGGCGGTATGAACACTGAAGCTTTCTTT. This codes for CASSLRGGMNTEAFF.

CDR3 in DNA: TGTGCCAGCCGACCCAACTATAATGGTGATCAGCCCCAGCATTTT. It is translated as CASRPNYNGDQPQHF. This sequence joins TRBV6-1 and TRBJ1-5; the D is unclear. Trimming shortened V by 8 bases and J by 5 bases, and 19 bases separated the two germline ends. Germline-derived CDR1 and CDR2 are MNHNS and SASEGT. The CDR3 contains 15 residues.

This chain uses TRBV2 with TRBJ1-1, with a tentative D call TRBD1 (6 bases). V was trimmed by 4 bases and J by 5 bases, leaving 14 bases between them. This CDR3 region has 14 residues. Germline values: CDR1 SNHLY, CDR2 FYNNEI. CDR3 loop: CASSGWQGLTEAFF. Written as DNA, the CDR3 is TGTGCCAGCAGTGGTTGGCAGGGGTTGACTGAAGCTTTCTTT.

This clone was counted a single time. The chain uses TRBV25-1 and TRBJ2-1; unclear D gene. CDR3 size: 15 residues. V was trimmed by 5 bases and J by 7 bases, leaving 18 bases between them. Germline V gene lookup returns CDR1 MGHDK and CDR2 SYGVNS. The CDR3 here is CASSQTLQTGNEQFF. The DNA for the CDR3 is TGTGCCAGCAGTCAGACCCTTCAAACCGGGAATGAGCAGTTCTTC.

This sequence joins TRBV29-1 and TRBJ1-4, with a possible D match to TRBD1 (6 bases). CDR3 length: 18 residues. The V end was cut by 4 bases, the J end by 0 bases, with 21 bases between. In germline, CDR1 is SQVTM, CDR2 ANQGSEA. This CDR3 reads CSVVGRLQGSATNEKLFF. For the CDR3, the DNA is TGCAGCGTTGTAGGTCGATTACAGGGATCGGCAACTAATGAAAAACTGTTTTTT.

V is TRBV4-1 and J is TRBJ2-3, with TRBD2 matching over 11 bases. J was trimmed by 6 bases and V by 4 bases; bases with no gene match: 12. CDR3 length: 17 amino acids. The germline gives CDR1 MGHRA, CDR2 YSYEKL. The CDR3 DNA reads TGCGCCAGCAGCCCGCCGGCGCTAGCGGGGGGATTGGATACGCAGTATTTT. Amino acids: CASSPPALAGGLDTQYF.

The chain is built from TRBV7-6 and TRBJ2-7; the D gene is possibly TRBD1 (5 bases). CDR1 and CDR2 from the germline V gene are SGHVS and FNYEAQ. This CDR3 is 14 amino acids long. V lost 5 bases and J 2 bases, leaving 13 bases between the germline ends. The CDR3 sequence: CASSTDGAAYEQYF. CDR3 DNA sequence: TGTGCCAGCAGCACAGATGGGGCTGCCTACGAGCAGTACTTC.

The chain combines TRBV10-1 with TRBJ1-1, with 8 bases identical to TRBD1. The CDR3 covers 14 residues. Trimming removed 4 bases from V and 0 bases from J; junction bases left unmatched: 1. Germline CDR1 reads WNHNN; CDR2 reads SYGVQD (reference sequence). The CDR3 reads CASSVDRVNTEAFF. CDR3 nucleotides: TGCGCCAGCAGTGTGGACAGGGTGAACACTGAAGCTTTCTTT.

This sequence joins TRBV5-6 and TRBJ2-4; 7 bases map to TRBD2. CDR3 length: 12 amino acids. Unmatched junction bases numbered 2, after V lost 3 bases and J lost 8 bases. The germline V gene encodes CDR1 SGHDT and CDR2 YYEEEE. CDR3: CASSSGGHIQYF. CDR3 DNA sequence: TGTGCCAGCAGCTCGGGGGGTCACATTCAGTACTTC.